What follows describes a single TCR beta chain. Other DNA variants within this sample encode the same CDR3. The CDR3 spans 14 residues. The V gene lost 3 bases and the J gene lost 5 bases, with 12 bases spanning the gap. Germline V gene data show CDR1 as SEHNR and CDR2 as FQNEAQ (reference sequence). Extracted RNA was reverse transcribed into cDNA, the sequencing template. Some clones are missing from TCRdb's copy, which holds only in-frame ones; the method was immunoSEQ multiplex PCR. The sample yields 95,000 to 150,000 clones, roughly 55% seen once. Treatment described: oral pan-JAK inhibitor, 5-10 mg twice daily. These data originate in a study of CD8+ T cells in alopecia areata. Whole-study context: Among treated patients, oral tofacitinib was administered at 5 to 10 mg twice daily.

The receptor was isolated from a human donor with alopecia areata. The sequencing here drew on CD4+ T cells sorted from blood, taken at week 4, from a patient treated with tofacitinib. This chain joins TRBV7-9 and TRBJ2-3; possible D gene TRBD2, 5 bases. CDR3 nucleotide sequence: TGTGCCAGCAGCTTCGGGGATCAGAGAGATACGCAGTATTTT. This encodes CASSFGDQRDTQYF.